This T cell receptor (beta chain) was profiled in a study of blood T cell repertoires in COVID-19. This CDR3 has 15 residues. V dropped 5 bases and J dropped 7; count of bases not matched to a gene: 9. Per the germline V gene, CDR1 is MNHEY and CDR2 is SVGEGT. Individuals drawn from about two dozen US areas were about 18 to 95 years old. Categorization into cohorts depended on clinical history that participants reported. Using immunoSEQ multiplex PCR, the repertoire was profiled, and TCRdb retains in-frame clones only, with some absent. The sample has roughly 450,000 clones, roughly 87% seen once. Sequencing was performed on PBMCs or T cells enriched from blood (not recorded which). This clonotype was sampled from a man between 18 and 35 years old who had recovered from COVID-19. The rearrangement joins TRBV6-2 or TRBV6-3 to TRBJ2-2; 8 positions agree with TRBD1. The CDR3, as DNA: TGTGCCAGCAGTCAGCTAACAGGGGGATACGGGGAGCTGTTTTTT. As protein: CASSQLTGGYGELFF.